The clone carrying this T cell receptor (beta chain) was counted between two and nine times. Its antigen is undetermined. The CDR3 consists of 15 residues. With 4 bases clipped from V and 4 bases from J, the junction kept 5 bases outside the gene matches. This sample stems from a study of T-cell reconstitution after alpha-beta-depleted transplantation in children. Study-level points and caveats: Reportedly, roughly two months post-transplant, alpha-beta T cells arose from several hundred expanded graft clones. Among T cells one year after transplant, newly produced cells accounted for most counts and diversity.

As it was prepared, the TCRbeta library received unique molecular identifiers. Via MiXCR, TCRdb re-called the PCR reads, giving one row per CDR3 protein. Of fewer than 700,000 distinct CDR3 sequences listed, 13% are singletons. The TCR originated in a male patient between 10 and 17 years old who had a stem cell transplant for acute myeloid leukemia, so the T cells may come from the graft donor. Sequenced material: PBMCs, mostly from graft donor cells, taken 360 days after TCRalphabeta/CD19-depleted stem cell transplant. This chain connects TRBV12-3 or TRBV12-4 to TRBJ2-3, with TRBD1 matching 10 bases. This chain's CDR3 is CASSSHGQGADTQYF. As DNA, the CDR3 is TGTGCCAGCAGTTCCCACGGACAGGGGGCAGATACGCAGTATTTT.